A selection of T cell receptor beta chains follows, all from one sample in a study of shared clonotypes between healthy human individuals. Produced via immunoSEQ multiplex PCR; TCRdb's table is partial and in-frame only. The sample holds roughly 2.1 million clones, 85% to 95% seen once. Sequencing was performed on naive CD8+ T cells from PBMCs. The receptors shown here come from a man between 18 and 35 years old in good health. Some clones in this sample may be carry-over from other donors' samples. The CDR3 runs from the conserved cysteine through the conserved F or W. Fields, in order: CDR3 length, D gene, J gene, V gene, CDR3 protein. The D gene is left open where the match is weak.

len: 16; d_gene: TRBD2; j_gene: TRBJ2-5; v_gene: TRBV7-8; CDR3aa: CASSPYLSGTQETQYF
len: 15; d_gene: TRBD1; j_gene: TRBJ1-5; v_gene: TRBV19; CDR3aa: CASSPRTGGNQPQHF
len: 15; d_gene: NA; j_gene: TRBJ2-7; v_gene: TRBV25-1; CDR3aa: CASSGNRDRTRGQYF
len: 16; d_gene: TRBD1; j_gene: TRBJ2-7; v_gene: TRBV5-8; CDR3aa: CASSLASRTGHYEQYF
len: 14; d_gene: NA; j_gene: TRBJ2-7; v_gene: TRBV27; CDR3aa: CASSLSVSSYEQYF
len: 14; d_gene: TRBD2; j_gene: TRBJ2-7; v_gene: TRBV7-9; CDR3aa: CASSQLAAPDEQYF
len: 15; d_gene: NA; j_gene: TRBJ2-3; v_gene: TRBV27; CDR3aa: CASLSYRGNTDTQYF
len: 17; d_gene: TRBD2; j_gene: TRBJ2-1; v_gene: TRBV7-3; CDR3aa: CASSTYPEGLAGHEQFF
len: 14; d_gene: NA; j_gene: TRBJ2-1; v_gene: TRBV29-1; CDR3aa: CSVEVTTTSPEQFF
len: 13; d_gene: NA; j_gene: TRBJ2-5; v_gene: TRBV11-3; CDR3aa: CASSLRTSETQYF
len: 15; d_gene: NA; j_gene: TRBJ2-5; v_gene: TRBV28; CDR3aa: CASDLTGDYQETQYF
len: 16; d_gene: NA; j_gene: TRBJ2-3; v_gene: TRBV7-9; CDR3aa: CASSLQLRSSTDTQYF
len: 15; d_gene: TRBD1; j_gene: TRBJ2-5; v_gene: TRBV7-9; CDR3aa: CASSSWTGNQETQYF
len: 11; d_gene: NA; j_gene: TRBJ1-6; v_gene: TRBV7-9; CDR3aa: CASTSGTPLHF
len: 16; d_gene: NA; j_gene: TRBJ2-5; v_gene: TRBV14; CDR3aa: CASSQRGTPNQETQYF
len: 15; d_gene: NA; j_gene: TRBJ1-5; v_gene: TRBV6-1; CDR3aa: CATIVGSSGNQPQHF
len: 18; d_gene: TRBD2; j_gene: TRBJ2-7; v_gene: TRBV10-3; CDR3aa: CAISERGLAGVLAYEQYF
len: 15; d_gene: NA; j_gene: TRBJ2-7; v_gene: TRBV7-9; CDR3aa: CASSDHGRSSYEQYF
len: 13; d_gene: NA; j_gene: TRBJ1-1; v_gene: TRBV27; CDR3aa: CASHRTANTEAFF
len: 15; d_gene: TRBD2; j_gene: TRBJ2-7; v_gene: TRBV27; CDR3aa: CASRQRGSSLNEQYF
len: 16; d_gene: TRBD1; j_gene: TRBJ1-4; v_gene: TRBV28; CDR3aa: CASSFTGGMANEKLFF
len: 14; d_gene: NA; j_gene: TRBJ2-2; v_gene: TRBV13; CDR3aa: CASSYSEGAGELFF
len: 12; d_gene: NA; j_gene: TRBJ1-1; v_gene: TRBV6-1; CDR3aa: CASRDPRVSAFF
len: 17; d_gene: TRBD1; j_gene: TRBJ2-1; v_gene: TRBV4-1; CDR3aa: CASSQDGTGEPYNEQFF
len: 17; d_gene: TRBD2; j_gene: TRBJ2-5; v_gene: TRBV4-2; CDR3aa: CASSLRPGLAELETQYF
len: 14; d_gene: NA; j_gene: TRBJ1-1; v_gene: TRBV5-1; CDR3aa: CASSGGPPNTEAFF
len: 15; d_gene: NA; j_gene: TRBJ2-7; v_gene: TRBV4-3; CDR3aa: CASSPRSGVSYEQYF
len: 14; d_gene: TRBD1; j_gene: TRBJ1-1; v_gene: TRBV28; CDR3aa: CASSSTGAFTEAFF
len: 14; d_gene: NA; j_gene: TRBJ2-5; v_gene: TRBV30; CDR3aa: CAWSRLDHQETQYF
len: 14; d_gene: TRBD2; j_gene: TRBJ2-7; v_gene: TRBV19; CDR3aa: CASSIRLAGVEQYF
len: 15; d_gene: NA; j_gene: TRBJ2-3; v_gene: TRBV27; CDR3aa: CASSPYRASTDTQYF
len: 11; d_gene: NA; j_gene: TRBJ2-3; v_gene: TRBV5-4; CDR3aa: CASSYGDTQYF
len: 13; d_gene: TRBD1; j_gene: TRBJ2-5; v_gene: TRBV4-3; CDR3aa: CASSQTGGETQYF
len: 16; d_gene: TRBD1; j_gene: TRBJ1-5; v_gene: TRBV28; CDR3aa: CASSLNRGYSNQPQHF
len: 12; d_gene: NA; j_gene: TRBJ2-7; v_gene: TRBV10-3; CDR3aa: CAISDSGDEQYF
len: 14; d_gene: TRBD2; j_gene: TRBJ2-2; v_gene: TRBV10-3; CDR3aa: CAIIREGNTGELFF
len: 11; d_gene: TRBD2; j_gene: TRBJ2-7; v_gene: TRBV27; CDR3aa: CASSYGTSVYF
len: 12; d_gene: NA; j_gene: TRBJ2-3; v_gene: TRBV15; CDR3aa: CATSRSTDTQYF
len: 15; d_gene: NA; j_gene: TRBJ1-1; v_gene: TRBV30; CDR3aa: CAWRSWDRGDTEAFF
len: 15; d_gene: NA; j_gene: TRBJ1-1; v_gene: TRBV11-2; CDR3aa: CASSLVRGMNTEAFF
len: 14; d_gene: NA; j_gene: TRBJ1-1; v_gene: TRBV6-5; CDR3aa: CASSYGAANTEAFF
len: 14; d_gene: NA; j_gene: TRBJ1-3; v_gene: TRBV7-9; CDR3aa: CASREGQSGNTIYF
len: 14; d_gene: TRBD2; j_gene: TRBJ2-2; v_gene: TRBV9; CDR3aa: CASSVLLAAGELFF
len: 14; d_gene: NA; j_gene: TRBJ2-5; v_gene: TRBV4-1; CDR3aa: CASSQDPSQETQYF
len: 14; d_gene: TRBD1; j_gene: TRBJ2-7; v_gene: TRBV5-6; CDR3aa: CASSFGTGKYEQYF
len: 15; d_gene: TRBD2; j_gene: TRBJ2-7; v_gene: TRBV6-5; CDR3aa: CASSYGEGPLHEQYF
len: 19; d_gene: TRBD2; j_gene: TRBJ2-3; v_gene: TRBV5-4; CDR3aa: CASAAGGPSREDYTDTQYF
len: 11; d_gene: NA; j_gene: TRBJ2-1; v_gene: TRBV11-2; CDR3aa: CASSKGLEQFF
len: 14; d_gene: NA; j_gene: TRBJ2-7; v_gene: TRBV13; CDR3aa: CASSSSGSSYEQYF
len: 15; d_gene: NA; j_gene: TRBJ2-6; v_gene: TRBV6-1; CDR3aa: CASSTGQPLVNVLTF
len: 16; d_gene: NA; j_gene: TRBJ2-3; v_gene: TRBV13; CDR3aa: CASSLEPGISTDTQYF
len: 17; d_gene: TRBD2; j_gene: TRBJ2-2; v_gene: TRBV5-4; CDR3aa: CASSPSSGRAFAGELFF
len: 16; d_gene: NA; j_gene: TRBJ1-3; v_gene: TRBV4-3; CDR3aa: CASSQGTASSGNTIYF
len: 16; d_gene: NA; j_gene: TRBJ1-5; v_gene: TRBV19; CDR3aa: CASSTLQTVSNQPQHF
len: 16; d_gene: TRBD1; j_gene: TRBJ1-4; v_gene: TRBV4-1; CDR3aa: CASSQKRGTGAPSLFF
len: 16; d_gene: NA; j_gene: TRBJ1-5; v_gene: TRBV28; CDR3aa: CASSLSNGWSNQPQHF
len: 14; d_gene: TRBD2; j_gene: TRBJ2-3; v_gene: TRBV6-5; CDR3aa: CASSSGLGTDTQYF
len: 15; d_gene: NA; j_gene: TRBJ1-5; v_gene: TRBV28; CDR3aa: CASSLYLGGVQPQHF
len: 16; d_gene: TRBD2; j_gene: TRBJ2-2; v_gene: TRBV7-8; CDR3aa: CASSFPGTTVTGELFF
len: 15; d_gene: TRBD1; j_gene: TRBJ1-1; v_gene: TRBV7-2; CDR3aa: CASSPRQGMNTEAFF